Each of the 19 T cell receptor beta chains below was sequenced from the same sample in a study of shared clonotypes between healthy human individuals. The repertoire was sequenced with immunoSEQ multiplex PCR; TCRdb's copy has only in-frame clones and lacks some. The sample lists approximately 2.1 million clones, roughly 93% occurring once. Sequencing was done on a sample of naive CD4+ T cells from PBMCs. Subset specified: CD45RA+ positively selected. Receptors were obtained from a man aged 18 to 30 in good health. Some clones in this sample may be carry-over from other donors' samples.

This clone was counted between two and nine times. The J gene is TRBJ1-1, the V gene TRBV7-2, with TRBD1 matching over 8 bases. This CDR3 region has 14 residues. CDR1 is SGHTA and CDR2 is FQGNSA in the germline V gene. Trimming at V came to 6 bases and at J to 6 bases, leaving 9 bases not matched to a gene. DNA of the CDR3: TGTGCCAGCAGTCTGCAGGGGGCTAGGTCTGAAGCTTTCTTT. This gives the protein CASSLQGARSEAFF.

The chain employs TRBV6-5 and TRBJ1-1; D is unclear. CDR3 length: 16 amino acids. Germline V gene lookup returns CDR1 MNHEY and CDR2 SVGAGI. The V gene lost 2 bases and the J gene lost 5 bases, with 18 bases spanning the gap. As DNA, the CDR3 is TGTGCCAGCAGTTACGGGCAGACGCTAGTAGGAACTGAAGCTTTCTTT. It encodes CASSYGQTLVGTEAFF.

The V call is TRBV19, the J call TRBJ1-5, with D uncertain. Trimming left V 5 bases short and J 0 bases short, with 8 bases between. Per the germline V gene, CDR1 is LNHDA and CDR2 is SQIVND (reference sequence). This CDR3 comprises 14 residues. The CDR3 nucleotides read TGTGCCAGTAGTGCCAGCCATAGCAATCAGCCCCAGCATTTT. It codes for CASSASHSNQPQHF.

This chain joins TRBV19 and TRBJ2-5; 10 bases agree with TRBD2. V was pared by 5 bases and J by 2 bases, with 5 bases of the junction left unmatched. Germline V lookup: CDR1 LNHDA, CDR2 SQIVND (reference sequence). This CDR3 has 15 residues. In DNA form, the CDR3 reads TGTGCCAGTAGTCTAGCGGGAGTGAGTCAAGAGACCCAGTACTTC. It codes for CASSLAGVSQETQYF.

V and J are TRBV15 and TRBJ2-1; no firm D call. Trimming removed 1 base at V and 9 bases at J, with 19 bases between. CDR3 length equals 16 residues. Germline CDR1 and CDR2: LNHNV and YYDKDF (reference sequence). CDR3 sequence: CATSRAQTLTEAEQFF. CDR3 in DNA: TGTGCCACCAGCAGAGCACAAACCTTAACAGAGGCTGAGCAGTTCTTC.

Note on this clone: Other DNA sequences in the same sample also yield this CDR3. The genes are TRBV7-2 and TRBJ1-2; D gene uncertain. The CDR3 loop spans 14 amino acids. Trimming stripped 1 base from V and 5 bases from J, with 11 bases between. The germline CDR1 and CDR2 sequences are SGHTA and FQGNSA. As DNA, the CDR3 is TGTGCCAGCAGCTTAGAGTCGGGAAATTATGGCTACACCTTC. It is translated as CASSLESGNYGYTF.

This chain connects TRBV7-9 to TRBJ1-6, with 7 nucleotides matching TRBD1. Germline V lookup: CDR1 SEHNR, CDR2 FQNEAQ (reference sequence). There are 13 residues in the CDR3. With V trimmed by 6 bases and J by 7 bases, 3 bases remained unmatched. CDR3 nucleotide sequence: TGTGCCAGCAGTGTAGGGGGCAATTCACCCCTCCACTTT. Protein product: CASSVGGNSPLHF. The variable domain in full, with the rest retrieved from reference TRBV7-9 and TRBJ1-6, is DTGVSQNPRHKITKRGQNVTFRCDPISEHNRLYWYRQTLGQGPEFLTYFQNEAQLEKSRLLSDRFSAERPKGSFSTLEIQRTEQGDSAMYLCASSVGGNSPLHFGNGTRLTVT.

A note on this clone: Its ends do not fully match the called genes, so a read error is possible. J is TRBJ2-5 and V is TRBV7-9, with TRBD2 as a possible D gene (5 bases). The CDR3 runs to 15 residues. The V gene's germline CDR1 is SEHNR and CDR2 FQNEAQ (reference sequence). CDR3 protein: CASSRRLGRGEAQYF. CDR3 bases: TGTGCCAGCAGCCGGCGATTGGGCCGGGGAGAGGCCCAGTACTTC.

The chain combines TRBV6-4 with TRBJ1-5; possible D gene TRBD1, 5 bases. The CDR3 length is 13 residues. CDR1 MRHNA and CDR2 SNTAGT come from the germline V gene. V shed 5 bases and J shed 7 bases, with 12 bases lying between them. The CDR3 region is CASSIQEGQPQHF. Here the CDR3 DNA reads TGTGCCAGCAGTATCCAGGAGGGGCAGCCCCAGCATTTT.

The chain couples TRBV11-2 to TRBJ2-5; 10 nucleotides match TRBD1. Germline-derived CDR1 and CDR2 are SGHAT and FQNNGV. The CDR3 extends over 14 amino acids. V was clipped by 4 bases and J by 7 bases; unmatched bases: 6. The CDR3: CASSWDRGSGTQYF. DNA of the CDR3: TGTGCCAGCAGCTGGGACAGGGGATCGGGGACCCAGTACTTC.

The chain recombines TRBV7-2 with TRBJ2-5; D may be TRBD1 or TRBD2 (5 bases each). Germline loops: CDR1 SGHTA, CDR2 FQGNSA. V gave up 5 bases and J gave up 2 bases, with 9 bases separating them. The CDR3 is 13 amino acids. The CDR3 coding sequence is TGTGCCAGCAGCGGGGACGGGCAAGAGACCCAGTACTTC. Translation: CASSGDGQETQYF.

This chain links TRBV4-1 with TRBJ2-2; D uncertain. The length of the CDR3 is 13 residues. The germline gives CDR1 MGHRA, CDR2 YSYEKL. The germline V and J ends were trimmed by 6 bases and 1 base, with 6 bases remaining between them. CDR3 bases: TGCGCCAGCAGAACCGGGAACACCGGGGAGCTGTTTTTT. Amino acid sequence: CASRTGNTGELFF.

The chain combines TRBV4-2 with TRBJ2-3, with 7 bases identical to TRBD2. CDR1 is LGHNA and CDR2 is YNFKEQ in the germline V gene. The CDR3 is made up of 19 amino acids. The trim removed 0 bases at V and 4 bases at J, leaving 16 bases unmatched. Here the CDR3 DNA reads TGTGCCAGCAGCCAAGATTCAATCGCGGCTAGCGGTCGTCCAGATACGCAGTATTTT. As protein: CASSQDSIAASGRPDTQYF.

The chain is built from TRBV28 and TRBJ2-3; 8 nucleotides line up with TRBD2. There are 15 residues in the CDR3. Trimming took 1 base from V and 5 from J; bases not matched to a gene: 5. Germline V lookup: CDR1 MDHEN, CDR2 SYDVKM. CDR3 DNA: TGTGCCAGCAGTTTATTAACGGGAGGGCAAGATACGCAGTATTTT. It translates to CASSLLTGGQDTQYF.

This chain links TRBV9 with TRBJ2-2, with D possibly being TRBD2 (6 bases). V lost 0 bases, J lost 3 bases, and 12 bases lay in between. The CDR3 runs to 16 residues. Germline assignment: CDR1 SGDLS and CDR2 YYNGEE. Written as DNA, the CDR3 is TGTGCCAGCAGCGTAGTTGCGGGACCGGACACCGGGGAGCTGTTTTTT. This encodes CASSVVAGPDTGELFF.

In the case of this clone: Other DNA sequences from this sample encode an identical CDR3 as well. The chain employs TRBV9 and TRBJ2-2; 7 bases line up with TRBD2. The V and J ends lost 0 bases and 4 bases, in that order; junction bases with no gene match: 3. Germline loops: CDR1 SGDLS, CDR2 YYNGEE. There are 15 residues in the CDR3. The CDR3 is CASSVAGGGTGELFF. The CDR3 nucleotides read TGTGCCAGCAGCGTAGCGGGGGGAGGCACCGGGGAGCTGTTTTTT.

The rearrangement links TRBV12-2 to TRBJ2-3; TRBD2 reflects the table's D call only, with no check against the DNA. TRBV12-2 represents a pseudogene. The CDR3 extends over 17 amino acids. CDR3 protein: CASRLDGSGRALDTQYF. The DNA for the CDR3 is TGTGCAAGTCGCTTGGATGGAAGCGGGAGGGCCCTAGATACGCAGTATTTT.

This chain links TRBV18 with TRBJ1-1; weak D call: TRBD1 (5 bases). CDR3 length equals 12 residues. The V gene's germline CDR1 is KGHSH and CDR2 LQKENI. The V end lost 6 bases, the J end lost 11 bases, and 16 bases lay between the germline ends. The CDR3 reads CASSGTVEGAFF. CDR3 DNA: TGTGCCAGCTCGGGTACAGTCGAGGGGGCTTTCTTT.

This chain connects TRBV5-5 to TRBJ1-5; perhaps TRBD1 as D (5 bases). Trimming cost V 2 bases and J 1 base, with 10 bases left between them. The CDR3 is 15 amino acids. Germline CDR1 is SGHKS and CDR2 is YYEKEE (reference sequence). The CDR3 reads CASSLGGASNQPQHF. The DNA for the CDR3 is TGTGCCAGCAGCTTAGGAGGGGCGAGCAATCAGCCCCAGCATTTT.